This TCR beta chain comes out of a study of blood T cells in healthy people across ages. Study at large: Through template switching, about one barcoded beta molecule was captured per two T cells, as measured in model experiments. Study results and limitations: Long-lived donors exceeded aged donors in naive CD4+ cells and diversity. Samples with more naive T cells showed higher observed beta diversity.

Germline V lookup: CDR1 MGHDK, CDR2 SYGVNS. The CDR3 runs to 16 residues. The germline V and J ends were trimmed by 5 bases and 7 bases, with 20 bases remaining between them. PBMCs were isolated at a quantity of at least 6 million per sample. The second PCR ran about 6 to 12 cycles with a sample-barcoded 5' primer and J-beta primers. Via MiXCR, TCRdb re-called the 5' RACE reads, giving one row per CDR3 protein. This sample has 350,000 to 450,000 distinct CDR3 sequences, with roughly half found just once. As concerns this clonotype: The antigen is not known.

Sequencing input: blood. The rearrangement joins TRBV25-1 to TRBJ1-4, with a tentative D call TRBD1 (5 bases). This receptor was obtained from a man aged 60 to 69 in good health. CDR3 region: CASSQFSVRVGEKLFF. CDR3 bases: TGTGCCAGCAGTCAGTTCTCTGTCAGGGTTGGTGAAAAACTGTTTTTT.